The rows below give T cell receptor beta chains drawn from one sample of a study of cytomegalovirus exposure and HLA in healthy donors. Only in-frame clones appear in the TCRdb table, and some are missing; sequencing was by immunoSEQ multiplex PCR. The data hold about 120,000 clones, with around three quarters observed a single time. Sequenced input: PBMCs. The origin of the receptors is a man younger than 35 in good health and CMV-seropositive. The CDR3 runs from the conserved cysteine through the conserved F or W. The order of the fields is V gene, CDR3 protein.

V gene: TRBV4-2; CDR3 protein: CASSQSGTGRTYEQYF
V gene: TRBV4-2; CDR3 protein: CASSQELWTSGMVGTGELFF
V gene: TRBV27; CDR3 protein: CASRSGDRGNEQYF
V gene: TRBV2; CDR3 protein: CASSGRQGVTEAFF
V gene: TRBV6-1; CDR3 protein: CASSEALRGGSGGTEAFF
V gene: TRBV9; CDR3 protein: CASSVEWGDTGELFF
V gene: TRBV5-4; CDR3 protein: CASSLGYRSYEQYF
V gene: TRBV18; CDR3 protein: CASSPSAQGNSPLHF
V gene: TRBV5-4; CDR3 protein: CASSLEASGGSSYNEQFF
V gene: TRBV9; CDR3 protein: CASSVTVQFF
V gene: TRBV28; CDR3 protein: CASSPRTVLSYGYTF
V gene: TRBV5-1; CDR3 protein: CASSASGTGRTEAFF
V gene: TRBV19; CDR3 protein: CASSFRPSGGISTDTQYF
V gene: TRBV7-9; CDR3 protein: CASSYLLAGGRGETQYF
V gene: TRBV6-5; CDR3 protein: CASSYSDGTGQFF
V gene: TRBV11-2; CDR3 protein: CASSFTQGNYGYTF
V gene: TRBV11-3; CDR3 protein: CASSLEGTSGSSYNEQFF
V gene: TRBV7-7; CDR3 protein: CASSLEGVRQFNEQFF
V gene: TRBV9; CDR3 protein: CASSPTNSYEQYF
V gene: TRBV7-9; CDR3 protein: CASSLPGTGDGYTF
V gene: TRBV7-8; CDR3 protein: CASSSWGVAGGLSYNEQFF
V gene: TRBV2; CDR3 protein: CASSATGDEAFF
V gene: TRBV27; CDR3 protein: CASSLWGQNTEAFF
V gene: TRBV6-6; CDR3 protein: CATFSGTGSYEQYF
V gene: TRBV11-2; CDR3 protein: CASSWNRGGNNEQFF
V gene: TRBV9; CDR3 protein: CASSVLGGRGDEQFF
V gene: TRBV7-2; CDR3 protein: CASSLRTSGSWADTQYF
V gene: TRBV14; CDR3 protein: CASSSPSQAKNSQYF
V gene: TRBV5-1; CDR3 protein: CASSWGPMGSMNTEAFF
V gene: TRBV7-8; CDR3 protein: CASSLRQGFGVRGNQPQHF
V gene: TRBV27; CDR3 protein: CASSLTPGGLDEQFF
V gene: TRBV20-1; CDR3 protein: CSARASSEQYF
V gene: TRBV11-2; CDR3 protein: CASSLVLAGGASTDTQYF
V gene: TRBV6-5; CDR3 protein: CASSYQGVGSYEQYF
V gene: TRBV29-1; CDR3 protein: CSVAQGSYITDTGELFF
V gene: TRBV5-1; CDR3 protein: CASSRTSGQETQYF
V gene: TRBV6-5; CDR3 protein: CASSYTSGGAGTQYF